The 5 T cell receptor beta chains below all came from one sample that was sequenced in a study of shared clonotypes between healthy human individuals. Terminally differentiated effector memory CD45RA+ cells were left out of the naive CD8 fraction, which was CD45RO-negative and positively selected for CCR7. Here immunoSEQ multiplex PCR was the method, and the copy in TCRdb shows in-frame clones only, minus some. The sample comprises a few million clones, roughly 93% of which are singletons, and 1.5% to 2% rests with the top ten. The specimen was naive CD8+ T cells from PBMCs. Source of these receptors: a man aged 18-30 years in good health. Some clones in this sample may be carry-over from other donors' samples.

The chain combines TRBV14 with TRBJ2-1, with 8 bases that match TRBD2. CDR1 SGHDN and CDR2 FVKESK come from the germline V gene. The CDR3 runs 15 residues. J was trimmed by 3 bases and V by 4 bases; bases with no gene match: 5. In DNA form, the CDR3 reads TGTGCCAGCAGCCGTGGGACTAGGAGCTACAATGAGCAGTTCTTC. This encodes CASSRGTRSYNEQFF.

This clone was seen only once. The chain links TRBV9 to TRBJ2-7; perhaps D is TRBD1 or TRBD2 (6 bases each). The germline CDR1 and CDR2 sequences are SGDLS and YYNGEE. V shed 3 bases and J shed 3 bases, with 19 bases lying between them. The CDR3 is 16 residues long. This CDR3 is CASSAGGRDPHYEQYF. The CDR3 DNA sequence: TGTGCCAGCAGCGCCGGGGGCCGGGACCCACACTACGAGCAGTACTTC.

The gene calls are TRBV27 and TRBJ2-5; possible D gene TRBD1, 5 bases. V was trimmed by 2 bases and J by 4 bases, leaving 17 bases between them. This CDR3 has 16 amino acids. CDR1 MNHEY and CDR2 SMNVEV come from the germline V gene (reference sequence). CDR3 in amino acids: CASSLSLAGIGETQYF. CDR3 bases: TGTGCCAGCAGTTTAAGTTTAGCAGGGATTGGAGAGACCCAGTACTTC.

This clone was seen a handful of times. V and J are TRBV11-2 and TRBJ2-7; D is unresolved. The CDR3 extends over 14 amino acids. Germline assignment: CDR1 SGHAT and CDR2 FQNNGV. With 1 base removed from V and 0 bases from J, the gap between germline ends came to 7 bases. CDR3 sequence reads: CASSLGSASYEQYF. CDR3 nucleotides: TGTGCCAGCAGCTTAGGCTCGGCCTCCTACGAGCAGTACTTC. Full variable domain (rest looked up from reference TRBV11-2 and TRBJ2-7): EAGVAQSPRYKIIEKRQSVAFWCNPISGHATLYWYQQILGQGPKLLIQFQNNGVVDDSQLPKDRFSAERLKGVDSTLKIQPAKLEDSAVYLCASSLGSASYEQYFGPGTRLTVT.

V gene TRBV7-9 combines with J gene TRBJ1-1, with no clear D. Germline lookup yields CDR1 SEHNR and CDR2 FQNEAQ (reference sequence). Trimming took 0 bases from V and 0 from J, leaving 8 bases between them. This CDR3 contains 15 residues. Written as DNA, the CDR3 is TGTGCCAGCAGCTTAGCTGTCAGCCTGAACACTGAAGCTTTCTTT. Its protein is CASSLAVSLNTEAFF.